Listed below are T cell receptor beta chains from one sample, sequenced in a study of blood T cell repertoires in COVID-19. Method: immunoSEQ multiplex PCR; TCRdb's copy keeps in-frame clones and lacks some. The sample consists of about 45,000 clones, 90% to 95% of them appearing once. Input material: peripheral blood. These receptors were obtained from a human donor in a cohort sampled during active COVID-19. Both conserved end residues are part of each CDR3. The D gene is left open where the match is weak. Size is stated for part of the rows, as once, few or many counts, or as a class when the clone is expanded.

TRBV27	.	.	TRBJ2-3	TGTGCCAGCAGTTTAACGACCCTAAGAGGAGGGGGAGGGCCAACAGATACGCAGTATTTT	CASSLTTLRGGGGPTDTQYF
TRBV12-3/TRBV12-4	.	.	TRBJ2-5	TGTGCCAGCAGCCTAGGTGGCCGAGAGGCCCAGTACTTC	CASSLGGREAQYF
TRBV5-4	.	TRBD2	TRBJ2-1	TGTGCCAGCAGCTTGGTGAAGCGGGGGGTCTTGGAGCAGTTCTTC	CASSLVKRGVLEQFF
TRBV5-1	once	TRBD1	TRBJ2-7	TGCGCCAGCACACCGGGACAGGGGAACTACGAGCAGTACTTC	CASTPGQGNYEQYF
TRBV11-3	.	TRBD2	TRBJ2-2	TGTGCCAGCAGTTCCCCACTAGCGTCGAACACCGGGGAGCTGTTTTTT	CASSSPLASNTGELFF
TRBV4-1	.	.	TRBJ2-7	TGCGCCAGCAGCCAAGAGGGGCTTTCCTACGAGCAGTACTTC	CASSQEGLSYEQYF
TRBV2	.	.	TRBJ1-1	TGTGCCAGCAGTGACGGCGGGCGCGCTGAAGCTTTCTTT	CASSDGGRAEAFF
TRBV30	.	.	TRBJ2-3	TGTGCCTGGGACTTTATTGGCACAGATACGCAGTATTTT	CAWDFIGTDTQYF
TRBV6-5	.	.	TRBJ1-6	TGTGCCAGCTGGGAGGGGGGGTTTGACTCACCCCTCCACTTT	CASWEGGFDSPLHF
TRBV5-4	.	.	TRBJ1-1	TGTGCCAGCAGCTTGGGACAGGTTAACGCTGAAGCTTTCTTT	CASSLGQVNAEAFF
TRBV7-9	once	TRBD1	TRBJ2-7	TGTGCCAGCAGCACCAGGGACAGCTACGAGCAGTACTTC	CASSTRDSYEQYF
TRBV7-8	.	TRBD2	TRBJ2-1	TGTGCCAGCAGCCCCCAGCGGGGAACCTACAATGAGCAGTTCTTC	CASSPQRGTYNEQFF
TRBV5-5	.	.	TRBJ1-2	TGTGCCAGCAGCTTCCCCGGGACAAACTATGGCTACACCTTC	CASSFPGTNYGYTF
TRBV24-1	.	TRBD1	TRBJ2-3	TGTGCCACCAGTGAGGGACAGACTAGCACAGATACGCAGTATTTT	CATSEGQTSTDTQYF
TRBV7-3	.	.	TRBJ2-1	TGTGCCAGCAGCTTTATAGCCTACAATGAGCAGTTCTTC	CASSFIAYNEQFF
TRBV4-1	.	TRBD2	TRBJ2-7	TGCGCCAGCAGCCAAGGGGGGACTAGCGGGAGGAGCTCCTACGAGCAGTACTTC	CASSQGGTSGRSSYEQYF
TRBV30	.	TRBD1	TRBJ1-3	TGTGCCTGGGAGACAGGGGGTAACTCTGGAAACACCATATATTTT	CAWETGGNSGNTIYF
TRBV18	.	.	TRBJ2-6	TGTGCCAGCTCACCGGCAGGGACTGGGGCCAACGTCCTGACTTTC	CASSPAGTGANVLTF
TRBV4-3	.	.	TRBJ1-3	TGCGCCAGCAGCCAAGACAGGAAAAACACCATATATTTT	CASSQDRKNTIYF
TRBV10-2	.	TRBD2	TRBJ2-4	TGCGCCAGCCCCCGGGGGGGTATGACCAAAAACATTCAGTACTTC	CASPRGGMTKNIQYF
TRBV20-1	.	.	TRBJ1-5	TGCAGTGCCAGTACCGGGGGGGGCAATCAGCCCCAGCATTTT	CSASTGGGNQPQHF
TRBV30	.	TRBD2	TRBJ2-1	TGTGCCTGGAGACCAAGCGGGGTCCCCAATGAGCAGTTCTTC	CAWRPSGVPNEQFF
TRBV5-1	.	TRBD1	TRBJ1-1	TGCGCCAGCGGATGGACAGGGGGCAACACTGAAGCTTTCTTT	CASGWTGGNTEAFF
TRBV18	.	.	TRBJ1-6	TGTGCCAGCTCACCCGGGACACTGGACGTAGGTTCACCCCTCCACTTT	CASSPGTLDVGSPLHF